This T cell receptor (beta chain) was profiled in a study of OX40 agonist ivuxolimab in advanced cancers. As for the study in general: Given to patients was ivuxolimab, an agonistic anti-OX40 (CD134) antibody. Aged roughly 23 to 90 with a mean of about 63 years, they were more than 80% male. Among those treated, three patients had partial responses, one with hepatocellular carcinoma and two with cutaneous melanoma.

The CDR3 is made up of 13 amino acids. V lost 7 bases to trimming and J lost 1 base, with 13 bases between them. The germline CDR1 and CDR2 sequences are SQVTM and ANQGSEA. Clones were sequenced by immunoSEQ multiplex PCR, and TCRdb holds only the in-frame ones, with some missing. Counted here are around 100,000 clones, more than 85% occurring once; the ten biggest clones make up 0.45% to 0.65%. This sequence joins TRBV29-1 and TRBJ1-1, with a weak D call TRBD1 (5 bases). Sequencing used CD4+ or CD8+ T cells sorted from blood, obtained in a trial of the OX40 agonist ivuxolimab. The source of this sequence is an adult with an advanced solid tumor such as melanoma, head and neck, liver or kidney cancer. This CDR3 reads CSASRGTNTEAFF. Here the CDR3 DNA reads TGCAGCGCCTCGAGGGGTACGAACACTGAAGCTTTCTTT.